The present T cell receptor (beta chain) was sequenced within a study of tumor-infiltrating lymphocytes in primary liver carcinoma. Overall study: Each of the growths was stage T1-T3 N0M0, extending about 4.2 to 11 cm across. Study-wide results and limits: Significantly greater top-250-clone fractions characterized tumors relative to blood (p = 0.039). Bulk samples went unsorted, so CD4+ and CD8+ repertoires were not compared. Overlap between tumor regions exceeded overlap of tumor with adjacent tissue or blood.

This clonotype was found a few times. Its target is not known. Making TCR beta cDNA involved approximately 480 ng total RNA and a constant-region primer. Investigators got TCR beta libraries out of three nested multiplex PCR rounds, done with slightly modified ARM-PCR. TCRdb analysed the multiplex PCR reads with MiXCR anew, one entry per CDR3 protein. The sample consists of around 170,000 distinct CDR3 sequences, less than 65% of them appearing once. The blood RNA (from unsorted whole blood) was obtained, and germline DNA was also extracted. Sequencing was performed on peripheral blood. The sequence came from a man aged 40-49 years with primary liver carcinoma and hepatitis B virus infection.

CDR3 nucleotides: TGTGCCAGCAGCTTGGAAGTCAGAGGCGATGAGCAGTTCTTC. It encodes CASSLEVRGDEQFF. The V gene is TRBV5-4, the J gene TRBJ2-1; D not resolved. Trimming cost V 0 bases and J 8 bases, with 12 bases left between them. The CDR3 runs to 14 residues. Germline V gives CDR1 SGHNT, CDR2 YYREEE (reference sequence).